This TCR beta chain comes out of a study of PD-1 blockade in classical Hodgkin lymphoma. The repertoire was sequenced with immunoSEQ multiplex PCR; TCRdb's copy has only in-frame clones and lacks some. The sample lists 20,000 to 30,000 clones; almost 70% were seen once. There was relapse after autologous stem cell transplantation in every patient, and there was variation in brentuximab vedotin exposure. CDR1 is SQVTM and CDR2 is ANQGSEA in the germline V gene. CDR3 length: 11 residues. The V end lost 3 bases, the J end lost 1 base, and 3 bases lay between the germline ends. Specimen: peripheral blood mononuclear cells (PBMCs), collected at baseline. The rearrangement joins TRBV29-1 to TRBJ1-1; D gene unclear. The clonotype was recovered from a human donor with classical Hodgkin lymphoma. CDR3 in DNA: TGCAGCGTTGAGTCGAACACTGAAGCTTTCTTT. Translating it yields CSVESNTEAFF.